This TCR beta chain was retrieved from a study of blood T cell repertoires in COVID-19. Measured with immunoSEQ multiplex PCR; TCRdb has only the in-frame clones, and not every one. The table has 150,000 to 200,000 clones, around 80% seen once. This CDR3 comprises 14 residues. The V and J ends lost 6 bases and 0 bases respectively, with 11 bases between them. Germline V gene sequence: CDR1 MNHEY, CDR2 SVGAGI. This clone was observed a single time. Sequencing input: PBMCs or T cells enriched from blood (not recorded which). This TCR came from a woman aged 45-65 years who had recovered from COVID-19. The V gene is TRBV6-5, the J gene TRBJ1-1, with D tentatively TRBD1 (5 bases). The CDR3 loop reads CASRGQGMNTEAFF. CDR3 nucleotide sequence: TGTGCCAGCAGGGGGCAGGGCATGAACACTGAAGCTTTCTTT.